What follows are 29 T cell receptor beta chains derived from one specimen sequenced in a study of T cell repertoires in aging, cancer and after chemotherapy. Rearranged V-D-J TRB sequences were amplified with a mixed TRB-A/B primer pool. TCRdb reanalysed the multiplex PCR reads using MiXCR and keeps one entry per CDR3 protein. In the table there are some 10,000 distinct CDR3 sequences, approximately 41% of which are singletons. Peripheral blood genomic DNA, not sorted cells or RNA, was the template. Sequenced material: blood. These receptors were collected from a human donor in good health.

This chain links TRBV27 with TRBJ1-1, with unresolved D. Germline V lookup: CDR1 MNHEY, CDR2 SMNVEV (reference sequence). The CDR3 has 14 amino acids. The V gene lost 6 bases and the J gene lost 0 bases, with 11 bases spanning the gap. The CDR3 region has the DNA TGTGCCAGCAGGCCCCGGACGGTGAACACTGAAGCTTTCTTT. Translation gives CASRPRTVNTEAFF.

The CDR3 coding sequence is TGTGCCAGCAGCTTAGGAGGGACAGGGGTAGAGCAGTACGTC. Its protein is CASSLGGTGVEQYV. The V call is TRBV11-2, the J call TRBJ2-7; 10 bases are a match to TRBD1. Trimming at V came to 1 base and at J to 7 bases, leaving 4 bases not matched to a gene. The CDR3 totals 14 residues. From germline, CDR1 is SGHAT and CDR2 FQNNGV.

V gene TRBV19 combines with J gene TRBJ1-2; TRBD1 matches 8 bases. V gave up 7 bases and J gave up 3 bases; unmatched junction bases: 7. The CDR3 extends over 14 amino acids. The germline gives CDR1 LNHDA, CDR2 SQIVND (reference sequence). DNA of the CDR3: TGTGCCAGTAACAGACAACAGGGGGACTATGGCTACACCTTC. Encoded protein: CASNRQQGDYGYTF.

The rearrangement joins TRBV20-1 to TRBJ1-5; D remains unclear. V lost 3 bases and J 2 bases, leaving 8 bases between the germline ends. The CDR3 runs to 13 residues. Germline V gene lookup returns CDR1 DFQATT and CDR2 SNEGSKA (reference sequence). DNA for the CDR3: TGCAGTGCTAGCGACGGGGGCAATCAGCCCCAGCATTTT. Protein: CSASDGGNQPQHF.

This chain links TRBV5-1 with TRBJ1-6; D uncertain. Trimming shortened V by 0 bases and J by 1 base, and 11 bases separated the two germline ends. CDR1 is SGHRS, CDR2 YFSETQ, per germline. The CDR3 runs 17 residues. CDR3 protein: CASSLEGRGSYNSPLHF. The CDR3 DNA reads TGCGCCAGCAGCTTGGAAGGCAGAGGTTCCTATAATTCACCCCTCCACTTT.

The CDR3 protein is CASSLEAGVYGYTF. In DNA, the CDR3 is TGCGCCAGCAGCTTGGAAGCGGGCGTCTATGGCTACACCTTC. The V gene is TRBV5-1, the J gene TRBJ1-2; D gene uncertain. Germline V CDR1 and CDR2: SGHRS, YFSETQ. The CDR3 has 14 amino acids. With 0 bases removed from V and 4 bases from J, the gap between germline ends came to 10 bases.

The V and J genes are TRBV6-1 and TRBJ2-7; either TRBD1 or TRBD2 may fit D (5 bases each). This CDR3 is 16 amino acids long. With 2 bases removed from V and 5 bases from J, the gap between germline ends came to 19 bases. CDR1 is MNHNS and CDR2 is SASEGT in the germline V gene. The CDR3, as DNA: TGTGCCAGCAGTGAACTGGAACGGATAGGGGACCACGAGCAGTACGTC. Translated, it gives CASSELERIGDHEQYV.

The gene calls are TRBV19 and TRBJ1-1, with D possibly matching TRBD1 (5 bases). The CDR3 spans 13 residues. With 4 bases removed from V and 5 bases from J, the gap between germline ends came to 11 bases. Looked up from germline, CDR1 is LNHDA and CDR2 is SQIVND (reference sequence). This chain's CDR3 is CASSNPTATEAFF. CDR3 coding DNA: TGTGCCAGTAGTAATCCGACAGCAACTGAAGCTTTCTTT.

The chain employs TRBV11-2 and TRBJ2-5, with 8 bases aligning to TRBD2. This CDR3 comprises 15 residues. Germline lookup yields CDR1 SGHAT and CDR2 FQNNGV. Trimming cost V 5 bases and J 2 bases; bases outside gene matches: 7. CDR3 DNA: TGTGCCAGCAGCCCTGGGGTAGCGGGGCAAGAGACCCAGTACTTC. This gives the protein CASSPGVAGQETQYF.

This clonotype was recorded once. The rearrangement links TRBV19 to TRBJ1-1; D remains ambiguous. CDR1 is LNHDA, CDR2 SQIVND, per germline (reference sequence). V was trimmed by 1 base and J by 7 bases, leaving 7 bases between them. The CDR3 totals 12 residues. The CDR3 is CASSIGNGEAFF. The CDR3, as DNA: TGTGCCAGTAGTATAGGAAACGGTGAAGCTTTCTTT.

This clonotype was picked up a small number of times. Here the CDR3 DNA reads TGTGCCAGCAGCTATCAACGGGGAAACACAGATACGCAGTATTTT. It codes for CASSYQRGNTDTQYF. This chain connects TRBV7-9 to TRBJ2-3; the D gene is possibly TRBD2 (5 bases). Trimming removed 4 bases from V and 2 bases from J, with 13 bases in between. Germline V gene sequence: CDR1 SEHNR, CDR2 FQNEAQ (reference sequence). This CDR3 spans 15 amino acids.

There are a few counts of this clonotype. The gene calls are TRBV6-5 and TRBJ2-6, with D possibly matching TRBD1 (6 bases). The CDR3 covers 17 residues. V dropped 3 bases and J dropped 0 bases, with 12 bases sitting between them. Germline values: CDR1 MNHEY, CDR2 SVGAGI. In DNA form, the CDR3 reads TGTGCCAGCAGTTATTCGACAGGCATCTCTGGGGCCAACGTCCTGACTTTC. This gives the protein CASSYSTGISGANVLTF.

J is TRBJ2-1 and V is TRBV7-3; unclear D gene. V dropped 1 base and J dropped 4 bases, with 8 bases sitting between them. The CDR3 is 14 residues long. Germline values: CDR1 SGHTA, CDR2 FQGTGA. The CDR3 region has the DNA TGTGCCAGCAGCTTAAGCGACCCATACAATGAGCAGTTCTTC. Its protein is CASSLSDPYNEQFF.

The chain carries TRBV28 and TRBJ1-6, with D unclear. Trimming left V 3 bases short and J 15 bases short, with 18 bases between. CDR3 size: 14 residues. Germline CDR1 reads MDHEN; CDR2 reads SYDVKM. CDR3 nucleotide sequence: TGTGCCAGCAGTTTCCAAGGGTCGGGTATCGACCTCCACTTT. This gives the protein CASSFQGSGIDLHF. Together with reference TRBV28 and TRBJ1-6, the CDR3 gives the full variable domain: DVKVTQSSRYLVKRTGEKVFLECVQDMDHENMFWYRQDPGLGLRLIYFSYDVKMKEKGDIPEGYSVSREKKERFSLILESASTNQTSMYLCASSFQGSGIDLHFGNGTRLTVT.

There are a few counts of this clonotype. V gene TRBV19 combines with J gene TRBJ1-2; 9 bases agree with TRBD1. The CDR3 sequence is 17 residues long. The ends lost 7 bases at V and 2 bases at J; junction bases unmatched: 14. In germline, CDR1 is LNHDA, CDR2 SQIVND (reference sequence). The CDR3 nucleotides read TGTGCCAGTATCCCGAACCGGGGACAGGGATTCAACTATGGCTACACCTTC. It is translated as CASIPNRGQGFNYGYTF.

This clonotype appeared a few times. This rearrangement joins TRBV12-3 or TRBV12-4 to TRBJ2-1, with 8 nucleotides matching TRBD2. This CDR3 has 18 residues. The junction had 18 bases not matched to a gene; V was cut back by 4 bases and J by 7 bases. The CDR3 region is CASSYSRSLGGGYNEQFF. The DNA of the CDR3 is TGTGCCAGCAGTTACTCGAGGTCGCTTGGCGGGGGGTATAATGAGCAGTTCTTC.

The table lists this clonotype with a few counts. The V and J genes are TRBV27 and TRBJ1-2, with 7 bases identical to TRBD1. V was clipped by 3 bases and J by 5 bases; unmatched bases: 9. The CDR3 has 15 residues. The V gene's germline CDR1 is MNHEY and CDR2 SMNVEV (reference sequence). CDR3 DNA: TGTGCCAGCAGTTTGGCGGGACAGACCATATATGGCTACACCTTC. This codes for CASSLAGQTIYGYTF.

The rearrangement joins TRBV11-2 to TRBJ2-1; TRBD1 is a possible D gene (6 bases). Germline-derived CDR1 and CDR2 are SGHAT and FQNNGV. V gave up 6 bases and J gave up 2 bases, with 11 bases separating them. The CDR3 extends over 14 amino acids. Written as DNA, the CDR3 is TGTGCCAGCAGAGTGGGGGCCCCCTACAATGAGCAGTTCTTC. Translating it yields CASRVGAPYNEQFF.

Judged by abundance, this clonotype is medium-sized. The rearrangement joins TRBV30 to TRBJ1-2; 8 positions agree with TRBD1. The CDR3 extends over 14 amino acids. V lost 3 bases, J lost 7 bases, and 10 bases stayed unmatched. Germline V gives CDR1 GTSNPN, CDR2 SVGIG (reference sequence). CDR3 coding DNA: TGTGCCTGGAGAGCAGGGGGCGAAGCGGCTGGCTACACCTTC. Its protein is CAWRAGGEAAGYTF.

The chain has TRBV6-4 and TRBJ2-1; tentative D call: TRBD2 (5 bases). Germline loops: CDR1 MRHNA, CDR2 SNTAGT. Trimming shortened V by 4 bases and J by 4 bases, and 14 bases separated the two germline ends. The CDR3 extends over 15 amino acids. Here the CDR3 DNA reads TGTGCCAGCAGTGCCGAAGGGAGAGGGTACAATGAGCAGTTCTTC. Its translation: CASSAEGRGYNEQFF.

This clonotype is categorized as medium-sized (0.01 to 0.1%). The chain recombines TRBV6-1 with TRBJ2-3; the match to TRBD1 covers 11 bases. In germline, CDR1 is MNHNS, CDR2 SASEGT. There are 14 residues in the CDR3. The V segment lost 3 bases and the J segment 4 bases; nucleotides outside the gene matches: 0. CDR3 DNA sequence: TGTGCCAGCAGTGAGGGACAGGGGGCAGATACGCAGTATTTT. Protein sequence: CASSEGQGADTQYF.

This clonotype came up a few times. This chain uses TRBV7-6 with TRBJ1-3, with TRBD1 matching over 10 bases. The CDR3 totals 16 residues. J lost 4 bases, V lost 3 bases, and 6 bases had no gene match. CDR1 and CDR2 (germline): SGHVS, FNYEAQ. The CDR3 reads CASSFWTGGTGNTIYF. Here the CDR3 DNA reads TGTGCCAGCAGCTTCTGGACAGGGGGAACAGGAAACACCATATATTTT. Looking up the rest from reference TRBV7-6 and TRBJ1-3 gives the full variable domain: GAGVSQSPRYKVTKRGQDVALRCDPISGHVSLYWYRQALGQGPEFLTYFNYEAQQDKSGLPNDRFSAERPEGSISTLTIQRTEQRDSAMYRCASSFWTGGTGNTIYFGEGSWLTVV.

This clonotype was found a few times. The V and J genes are TRBV6-1 and TRBJ2-4; D is tentatively TRBD1 or TRBD2 (5 bases each). The V and J ends lost 6 bases and 7 bases respectively, with 16 bases between them. The CDR3 covers 14 residues. The germline V gene encodes CDR1 MNHNS and CDR2 SASEGT. For the CDR3, the DNA is TGTGCCAGCAGAACTGGGACGGTGAGGAACATTCAGTACTTC. Residues: CASRTGTVRNIQYF.

The chain has TRBV10-3 and TRBJ1-2; D is possibly TRBD1 (5 bases). Germline V lookup: CDR1 ENHRY, CDR2 SYGVKD. The CDR3 loop spans 15 amino acids. The V end was cut by 2 bases, the J end by 3 bases, with 13 bases between. Here the CDR3 reads CAISETGLGDYGYTF. For the CDR3, the DNA is TGTGCCATCAGTGAGACGGGACTAGGGGACTATGGCTACACCTTC.

V gene TRBV12-3 or TRBV12-4 combines with J gene TRBJ2-1; D not resolved. Trimming cost V 4 bases and J 10 bases, with 8 bases left between them. The CDR3 consists of 11 residues. DNA of the CDR3: TGTGCCAGCAGTTCCGAGAGGGAGCAGTTCTTC. Translated: CASSSEREQFF.

This chain connects TRBV19 to TRBJ1-2; 7 nucleotides match TRBD1. Per the germline V gene, CDR1 is LNHDA and CDR2 is SQIVND (reference sequence). The CDR3 covers 15 residues. Trimming took 3 bases from V and 5 from J; bases not matched to a gene: 9. CDR3 loop: CASSMGLGQLYGYTF. In DNA form, the CDR3 reads TGTGCCAGTAGTATGGGTTTGGGACAGCTATATGGCTACACCTTC.

This clonotype was seen a handful of times. The chain has TRBV6-5 and TRBJ1-2; D perhaps matches TRBD1 (5 bases). Trimming stripped 2 bases from V and 8 bases from J, with 21 bases between. Looked up from germline, CDR1 is MNHEY and CDR2 is SVGAGI. The CDR3 contains 16 residues. The DNA for the CDR3 is TGTGCCAGCAGTTACGGGTTCTCCAGGGAATTGGGAGGCTACACCTTC. Protein sequence: CASSYGFSRELGGYTF.

The CDR3 spells CASSLVDRDRGYEQYV. The CDR3, as DNA: TGTGCCAGCAGCTTGGTAGACCGGGACAGGGGCTACGAGCAGTACGTC. V usage is TRBV5-4 and J usage is TRBJ2-7; 10 positions agree with TRBD1. The CDR3 contains 16 residues. J gave up 3 bases and V 0 bases, and 6 bases lay outside the gene matches. Germline V gives CDR1 SGHNT, CDR2 YYREEE (reference sequence).

The chain uses TRBV28 and TRBJ1-4; possible D gene TRBD1, 5 bases. The CDR3 is 15 amino acids. V gave up 5 bases and J gave up 3 bases, with 13 bases separating them. Germline V gene sequence: CDR1 MDHEN, CDR2 SYDVKM. CDR3 bases: TGTGCCAGCAGTACTGCAGGGACCGCTAATGAAAAACTGTTTTTT. It yields the protein CASSTAGTANEKLFF.